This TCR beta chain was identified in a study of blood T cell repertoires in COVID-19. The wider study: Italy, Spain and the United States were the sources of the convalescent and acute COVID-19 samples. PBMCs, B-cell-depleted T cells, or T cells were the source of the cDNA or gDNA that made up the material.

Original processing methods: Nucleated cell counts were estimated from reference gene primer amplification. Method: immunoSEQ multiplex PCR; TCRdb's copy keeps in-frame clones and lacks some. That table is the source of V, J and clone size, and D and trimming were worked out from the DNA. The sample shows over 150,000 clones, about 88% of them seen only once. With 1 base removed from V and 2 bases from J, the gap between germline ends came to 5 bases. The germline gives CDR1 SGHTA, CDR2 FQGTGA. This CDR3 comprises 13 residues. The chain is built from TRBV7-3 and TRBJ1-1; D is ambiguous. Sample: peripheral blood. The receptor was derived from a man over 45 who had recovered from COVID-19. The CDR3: CASSLRANTEAFF. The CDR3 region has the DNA TGTGCCAGCAGCTTAAGGGCAAACACTGAAGCTTTCTTT.